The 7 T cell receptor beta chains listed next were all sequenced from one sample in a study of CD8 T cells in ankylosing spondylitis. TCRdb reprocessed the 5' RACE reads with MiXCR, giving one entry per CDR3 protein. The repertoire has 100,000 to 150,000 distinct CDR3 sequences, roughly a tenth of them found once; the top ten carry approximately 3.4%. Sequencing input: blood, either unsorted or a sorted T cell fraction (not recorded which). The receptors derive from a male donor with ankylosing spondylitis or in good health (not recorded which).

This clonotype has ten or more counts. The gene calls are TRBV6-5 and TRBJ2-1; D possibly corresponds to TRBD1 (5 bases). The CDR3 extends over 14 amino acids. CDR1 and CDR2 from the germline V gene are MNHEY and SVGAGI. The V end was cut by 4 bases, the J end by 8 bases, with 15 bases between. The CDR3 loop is CASSLNNDRYEQFF. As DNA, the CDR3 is TGTGCCAGCAGTTTAAATAACGACAGATATGAGCAGTTCTTC.

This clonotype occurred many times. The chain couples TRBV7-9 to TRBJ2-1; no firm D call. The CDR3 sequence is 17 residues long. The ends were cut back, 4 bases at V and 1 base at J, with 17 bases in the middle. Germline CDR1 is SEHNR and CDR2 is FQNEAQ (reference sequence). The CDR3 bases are TGTGCCAGCAGCTATACCTCGTCAGGTGGGTCCTACAATGAGCAGTTCTTC. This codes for CASSYTSSGGSYNEQFF.

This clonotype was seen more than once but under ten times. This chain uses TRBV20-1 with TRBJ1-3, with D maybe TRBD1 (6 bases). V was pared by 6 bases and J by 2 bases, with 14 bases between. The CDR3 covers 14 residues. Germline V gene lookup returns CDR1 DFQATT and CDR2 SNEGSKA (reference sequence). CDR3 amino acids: CSAPINRAGNTIYF. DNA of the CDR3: TGCAGTGCCCCGATAAACAGGGCTGGAAACACCATATATTTT.

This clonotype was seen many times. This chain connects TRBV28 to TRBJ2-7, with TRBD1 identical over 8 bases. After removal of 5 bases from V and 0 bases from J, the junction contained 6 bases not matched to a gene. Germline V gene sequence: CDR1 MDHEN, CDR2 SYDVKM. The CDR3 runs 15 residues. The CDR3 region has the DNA TGTGCCAGCAGTGCCGGGACAGGACTCTCCTACGAGCAGTACTTC. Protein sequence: CASSAGTGLSYEQYF.

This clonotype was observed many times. CDR3 nucleotide sequence: TGCGCCAGCAGCACAGGACAGGGAGTTGGGAATGAGCAGTTCTTC. Protein product: CASSTGQGVGNEQFF. The chain carries TRBV5-1 and TRBJ2-1; 8 nucleotides agree with TRBD1. The germline V gene encodes CDR1 SGHRS and CDR2 YFSETQ. This CDR3 region has 15 residues. With V trimmed by 4 bases and J by 7 bases, 10 bases remained unmatched. Full variable domain (remainder filled in from reference TRBV5-1 and TRBJ2-1): KAGVTQTPRYLIKTRGQQVTLSCSPISGHRSVSWYQQTPGQGLQFLFEYFSETQRNKGNFPGRFSGRQFSNSRSEMNVSTLELGDSALYLCASSTGQGVGNEQFFGPGTRLTVL.

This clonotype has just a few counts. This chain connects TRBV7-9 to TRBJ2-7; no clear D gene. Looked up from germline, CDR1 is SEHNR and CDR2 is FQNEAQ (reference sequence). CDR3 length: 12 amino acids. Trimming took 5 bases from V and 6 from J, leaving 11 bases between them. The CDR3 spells CASSAPGLEQYF. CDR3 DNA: TGTGCCAGCAGCGCACCGGGCCTCGAGCAGTACTTC. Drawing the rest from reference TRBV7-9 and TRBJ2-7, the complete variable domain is DTGVSQNPRHKITKRGQNVTFRCDPISEHNRLYWYRQTLGQGPEFLTYFQNEAQLEKSRLLSDRFSAERPKGSFSTLEIQRTEQGDSAMYLCASSAPGLEQYFGPGTRLTVT.

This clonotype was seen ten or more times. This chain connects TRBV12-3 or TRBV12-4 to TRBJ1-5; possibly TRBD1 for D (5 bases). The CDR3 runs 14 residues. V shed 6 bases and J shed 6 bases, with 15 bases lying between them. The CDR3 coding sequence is TGTGCCAGCAGACTACGGGGGGATGGTCAGCCCCAGCATTTT. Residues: CASRLRGDGQPQHF.